What follows are 27 T cell receptor beta chains derived from one specimen sequenced in a study of T cell changes during pregnancy in multiple sclerosis. Generated by immunoSEQ multiplex PCR, the TCRdb table keeps only in-frame clones and is missing some. The sample carries about 93,000 clones, roughly 92% recorded once. The source was peripheral blood, collected after pregnancy. These receptors originate from a female donor with multiple sclerosis, enrolled in a pregnancy study.

This chain joins TRBV30 and TRBJ1-5; 9 bases fit TRBD1. Germline-derived CDR1 and CDR2 are GTSNPN and SVGIG (reference sequence). V trimming: 1 base; J trimming: 2 bases; junction bases outside the gene matches: 18. The CDR3 extends over 20 amino acids. The CDR3 loop reads CAWSGRSGTGNIYGNQPQHF. The CDR3 DNA is TGTGCCTGGAGTGGAAGGAGTGGGACAGGGAATATTTATGGCAATCAGCCCCAGCATTTT.

The chain has TRBV27 and TRBJ2-6; 8 bases are shared with TRBD2. With 7 bases clipped from V and 2 bases from J, the junction kept 10 bases outside the gene matches. Germline CDR1 reads MNHEY; CDR2 reads SMNVEV (reference sequence). This CDR3 is built from 17 residues. The CDR3 region is CASTTSGPGPGANVLTF. The CDR3 DNA follows: TGTGCCAGCACAACTAGCGGTCCGGGCCCTGGGGCCAACGTCCTGACTTTC.

J is TRBJ1-1 and V is TRBV29-1, with D perhaps TRBD1 (6 bases). CDR3 length equals 13 residues. Per the germline V gene, CDR1 is SQVTM and CDR2 is ANQGSEA. The germline V and J ends were trimmed by 4 bases and 1 base, with 10 bases remaining between them. CDR3: CSVAGGPNTEAFF. CDR3 DNA sequence: TGCAGCGTTGCGGGGGGCCCGAACACTGAAGCTTTCTTT.

The genes are TRBV19 and TRBJ2-1; weak D call: TRBD2 (5 bases). Germline lookup yields CDR1 LNHDA and CDR2 SQIVND (reference sequence). This CDR3 is 15 amino acids long. Trimming left V 2 bases short and J 8 bases short, with 16 bases between. The CDR3 sequence: CASSIRPSPMDEQFF. As DNA, the CDR3 is TGTGCCAGTAGTATAAGGCCTAGCCCCATGGATGAGCAGTTCTTC.

The rearrangement uses TRBV18 and TRBJ1-2; D gene ambiguous. Per the germline V gene, CDR1 is KGHSH and CDR2 is LQKENI. Trimming removed 7 bases at V and 5 bases at J, with 14 bases between. This CDR3 comprises 13 residues. In nucleotides, the CDR3 is TGTGCCAGCTTGGCCGGTGCGGAATATGGCTACACCTTC. This codes for CASLAGAEYGYTF.

This chain uses TRBV4-1 with TRBJ2-3, with 7 bases matching TRBD2. With 0 bases clipped from V and 2 bases from J, the junction kept 11 bases outside the gene matches. The germline gives CDR1 MGHRA, CDR2 YSYEKL. This CDR3 has 18 amino acids. This CDR3 reads CASSQEIGNGRFTDTQYF. The CDR3 nucleotides are TGCGCCAGCAGCCAAGAGATCGGAAACGGGAGGTTCACAGATACGCAGTATTTT.

V is TRBV7-3 and J is TRBJ2-6, with 7 bases fitting TRBD2. From germline, CDR1 is SGHTA and CDR2 FQGTGA. The J segment lost 3 bases and the V segment lost 5 bases, leaving 16 bases of the junction unmatched. The CDR3 runs to 19 residues. In nucleotides, the CDR3 is TGTGCCAGCAGCCAAAAGCGGGGTGGCGGTATTCTTGGGGCCAACGTCCTGACTTTC. Protein: CASSQKRGGGILGANVLTF.

V gene TRBV2 combines with J gene TRBJ1-2; the D is unclear. The CDR3 spans 14 residues. Germline assignment: CDR1 SNHLY and CDR2 FYNNEI. The V end lost 2 bases, the J end lost 7 bases, and 14 bases lay between the germline ends. The CDR3 DNA reads as TGTGCCAGCAGTGAAAGGAGCCAGATCGCTGGCTACACCTTC. Its protein product is CASSERSQIAGYTF.

This chain joins TRBV30 and TRBJ2-5, with 8 bases matching TRBD2. Trimming removed 5 bases from V and 3 bases from J; junction bases left unmatched: 8. The CDR3 loop spans 14 amino acids. Germline V lookup: CDR1 GTSNPN, CDR2 SVGIG (reference sequence). The CDR3 DNA is TGTGCCTGGGGGGGAGGCGGGGGGAAAGAGACCCAGTACTTC. Its translation: CAWGGGGGKETQYF.

This chain links TRBV25-1 with TRBJ2-7; a possible D gene is TRBD1 (6 bases). The V end lost 4 bases, the J end lost 5 bases, and 24 bases lay between the germline ends. Per the germline V gene, CDR1 is MGHDK and CDR2 is SYGVNS. The CDR3 has 17 amino acids. The CDR3 coding sequence is TGTGCCAGCAGTGTTCCGGGCAGGGGCGCCGAACCCAACGAGCAGTACTTC. It translates to CASSVPGRGAEPNEQYF.

The V and J genes are TRBV6-5 and TRBJ2-7; 7 nucleotides line up with TRBD1. Per the germline V gene, CDR1 is MNHEY and CDR2 is SVGAGI. The CDR3 runs to 15 residues. V trimming: 5 bases; J trimming: 0 bases; junction bases outside the gene matches: 7. CDR3 sequence: CASSAAGTASYEQYF. The CDR3 nucleotides read TGTGCCAGCAGTGCGGCCGGGACAGCCTCCTACGAGCAGTACTTC.

The chain recombines TRBV6-5 with TRBJ1-4; D gene ambiguous. V dropped 4 bases and J dropped 10 bases, with 22 bases sitting between them. The CDR3 length is 16 residues. Germline CDR1 MNHEY, CDR2 SVGAGI. CDR3 loop: CASSSTTDPHFGKLFF. CDR3 sequence (DNA): TGTGCCAGCAGTTCAACCACAGACCCCCATTTCGGAAAACTGTTTTTT.

This clone appeared once. J is TRBJ2-5 and V is TRBV4-3; a possible D gene is TRBD2 (7 bases). The CDR3 contains 16 residues. Trimming removed 4 bases from V and 4 bases from J, with 19 bases in between. From germline, CDR1 is LGHNA and CDR2 YSLEER. The CDR3 reads CASSLALGGAGETQYF. Written as DNA, the CDR3 is TGCGCCAGCAGCCTCGCTCTTGGGGGGGCCGGAGAGACCCAGTACTTC.

The rearrangement links TRBV10-1 to TRBJ2-2, with a tentative D call TRBD1 (5 bases). CDR3 size: 13 residues. Trimming removed 6 bases from V and 7 bases from J, with 12 bases in between. Germline V gene lookup returns CDR1 WNHNN and CDR2 SYGVQD (reference sequence). The CDR3 protein is CASSAGHIGELFF. The CDR3 DNA reads as TGCGCCAGCAGCGCAGGGCACATCGGGGAGCTGTTTTTT.

The chain is built from TRBV7-9 and TRBJ2-7; a possible D gene is TRBD2 (5 bases). The ends were cut back, 5 bases at V and 0 bases at J, with 14 bases in the middle. Germline lookup yields CDR1 SEHNR and CDR2 FQNEAQ (reference sequence). The CDR3 consists of 15 residues. CDR3 DNA: TGTGCCAGCAGCCCCCGGGGATGGAGCTCCTACGAGCAGTACTTC. This translates into CASSPRGWSSYEQYF.

The CDR3 region has the DNA TGTGCCAGCAACAAGGGGGGAGGCACAGATACGCAGTATTTT. Protein product: CASNKGGGTDTQYF. This chain connects TRBV21-1 to TRBJ2-3; TRBD2, as called in the table, went unchecked against the DNA. TRBV21-1 is described as a pseudogene. The CDR3 covers 14 residues.

This sequence joins TRBV5-1 and TRBJ1-1, with unresolved D. Germline CDR1 reads SGHRS; CDR2 reads YFSETQ. This CDR3 is built from 15 residues. Trimming pared 3 bases from V and 4 bases from J, leaving 16 bases between. CDR3: CASSSAWGGVTEAFF. DNA for the CDR3: TGCGCCAGCAGCTCCGCATGGGGAGGCGTCACTGAAGCTTTCTTT.

The CDR3 spells CASSLSRTSGGHTDTQYF. The CDR3 bases are TGCGCCAGCAGCTTGAGCCGGACTAGCGGGGGGCACACAGATACGCAGTATTTT. The chain employs TRBV5-1 and TRBJ2-3; 14 nucleotides line up with TRBD2. The CDR3 totals 18 residues. Germline V gene data show CDR1 as SGHRS and CDR2 as YFSETQ. V shed 1 base and J 2 bases; nucleotides not matched to a gene: 6. The full variable domain, in which reference TRBV5-1 and TRBJ2-3 provide the parts outside the CDR3, is KAGVTQTPRYLIKTRGQQVTLSCSPISGHRSVSWYQQTPGQGLQFLFEYFSETQRNKGNFPGRFSGRQFSNSRSEMNVSTLELGDSALYLCASSLSRTSGGHTDTQYFGPGTRLTVL.

The V call is TRBV11-2, the J call TRBJ1-3, with D hard to call. Germline loops: CDR1 SGHAT, CDR2 FQNNGV. The ends were cut back, 3 bases at V and 0 bases at J, with 6 bases in the middle. This CDR3 region has 14 residues. The CDR3 loop is CASSLGFSGNTIYF. The CDR3 region has the DNA TGTGCCAGCAGCTTGGGCTTCTCTGGAAACACCATATATTTT.

V gene TRBV29-1 combines with J gene TRBJ2-3, with D perhaps TRBD1 (5 bases). The CDR3 consists of 13 residues. V was shortened by 5 bases and J by 3 bases, with 12 bases between the two germline ends. Germline V gene data show CDR1 as SQVTM and CDR2 as ANQGSEA. The CDR3, as DNA: TGCAGCGTTACGACAGATATGACAGATACGCAGTATTTT. Translating it yields CSVTTDMTDTQYF.

This sequence joins TRBV19 and TRBJ1-2; 10 positions agree with TRBD1. Germline V lookup: CDR1 LNHDA, CDR2 SQIVND (reference sequence). V lost 4 bases, J lost 5 bases, and 7 bases stayed unmatched. The CDR3 is 15 residues long. CDR3 coding DNA: TGTGCCAGTAGTAATTTGGGGACAGGGGAATATGGCTACACCTTC. Encoded protein: CASSNLGTGEYGYTF.

The chain couples TRBV6-5 to TRBJ1-6, with a tentative D call TRBD1 (5 bases). V dropped 2 bases and J dropped 6 bases, with 8 bases sitting between them. From germline, CDR1 is MNHEY and CDR2 SVGAGI. This CDR3 contains 14 residues. This CDR3 is CASSYGGFNSPLHF. DNA for the CDR3: TGTGCCAGCAGTTACGGGGGGTTTAATTCACCCCTCCACTTT.

This clone was seen a few times. The genes are TRBV7-8 and TRBJ2-1; 9 positions match TRBD2. Germline assignment: CDR1 SGHVS and CDR2 FQNEAQ. V shed 5 bases, J shed 3 bases, and the junction held 5 bases outside the gene matches. This CDR3 spans 15 amino acids. Here the CDR3 DNA reads TGTGCCAGCAGCATACGTAGCGGGGGCTACAATGAGCAGTTCTTC. Amino acids: CASSIRSGGYNEQFF.

The chain employs TRBV5-1 and TRBJ1-1; tentative D call: TRBD1 (5 bases). The V gene lost 4 bases and the J gene lost 6 bases, with 16 bases spanning the gap. The CDR3 length is 14 residues. Looked up from germline, CDR1 is SGHRS and CDR2 is YFSETQ. The CDR3 protein is CASSPGIDVPEAFF. DNA of the CDR3: TGCGCCAGCAGCCCAGGGATAGATGTCCCTGAAGCTTTCTTT.

The chain carries TRBV7-2 and TRBJ2-7; 12 bases line up with TRBD2. Germline CDR1 and CDR2: SGHTA and FQGNSA. CDR3 size: 18 residues. J lost 0 bases, V lost 1 base, and 7 bases had no gene match. CDR3 in DNA: TGTGCCAGCAGCTTAGTTTCTAGCGGGGGGGCCAACTCCTACGAGCAGTACTTC. Encoded protein: CASSLVSSGGANSYEQYF. The full variable domain, rest sourced from reference TRBV7-2 and TRBJ2-7, is GAGVSQSPSNKVTEKGKDVELRCDPISGHTALYWYRQSLGQGLEFLIYFQGNSAPDKSGLPSDRFSAERTGGSVSTLTIQRTQQEDSAVYLCASSLVSSGGANSYEQYFGPGTRLTVT.

This chain joins TRBV4-1 and TRBJ2-5; 8 nucleotides line up with TRBD2. The germline gives CDR1 MGHRA, CDR2 YSYEKL. The CDR3 is 16 residues long. Trimming at V came to 2 bases and at J to 2 bases, leaving 7 bases not matched to a gene. The CDR3 loop reads CASSQKSGSWQETQYF. Here the CDR3 DNA reads TGCGCCAGCAGCCAAAAAAGCGGGAGTTGGCAAGAGACCCAGTACTTC.

This rearrangement joins TRBV30 to TRBJ1-1; D not resolved. From germline, CDR1 is GTSNPN and CDR2 SVGIG (reference sequence). This CDR3 contains 11 residues. Trimming shortened V by 2 bases and J by 8 bases, and 9 bases separated the two germline ends. The CDR3, as DNA: TGTGCCTGGAGTCACAGTGGGGAAGCTTTCTTT. Its protein is CAWSHSGEAFF.